The 10 T cell receptor beta chains presented below share a single source sample, sequenced in a study of T cells after yellow fever vaccination. TCRdb independently ran MiXCR on the 5' RACE reads; one entry per CDR3 protein. The sample has about 330,000 distinct CDR3 sequences, approximately 8% seen once. The material sequenced was PBMCs, taken roughly 46 days after the first yellow fever vaccination. The receptors were gathered from a man aged 18-30 years who received the YFV17D yellow fever vaccine.

This clonotype was counted only a few times. The V and J genes are TRBV7-9 and TRBJ2-2; D gene ambiguous. Germline CDR1 is SEHNR and CDR2 is FQNEAQ (reference sequence). V lost 4 bases and J lost 7, with 4 bases in between. This CDR3 spans 11 amino acids. DNA of the CDR3: TGTGCCAGCAGCTCCGTCGGGGAGCTGTTTTTT. This gives the protein CASSSVGELFF.

This clonotype has only a few counts. The CDR3 sequence is CASSVGLKGNTEAFF. In nucleotides, the CDR3 is TGTGCCAGCAGTGTGGGTTTGAAGGGAAACACTGAAGCTTTCTTT. The chain couples TRBV6-1 to TRBJ1-1; D gene ambiguous. Trimming took off 4 bases at V and 2 bases at J, with 14 bases between the two ends. The germline CDR1 and CDR2 sequences are MNHNS and SASEGT. This CDR3 has 15 residues.

The J gene is TRBJ2-1, the V gene TRBV5-1; TRBD1 aligns across 11 bases. V lost 4 bases and J lost 5; bases outside the gene matches: 5. Germline values: CDR1 SGHRS, CDR2 YFSETQ. The CDR3 sequence is 15 residues long. CDR3 region: CASSDGTGGNNEQFF. The CDR3 nucleotides read TGCGCCAGCAGCGACGGGACAGGGGGAAACAATGAGCAGTTCTTC.

The rearrangement uses TRBV5-5 and TRBJ1-1; unclear D gene. Germline V lookup: CDR1 SGHKS, CDR2 YYEKEE (reference sequence). Between the trimmed V and J ends, which lost 2 bases and 8 bases, there was a span of 16 bases. CDR3 length equals 14 residues. DNA of the CDR3: TGTGCCAGCAGCTTATCGGTGAGCGGGTCAGAAGCTTTCTTT. Translating gives CASSLSVSGSEAFF.

This clonotype was counted only a few times. The rearrangement joins TRBV18 to TRBJ2-7, with a tentative D call TRBD1 (5 bases). CDR1 is KGHSH and CDR2 is LQKENI in the germline V gene. Trimming took off 5 bases at V and 6 bases at J, with 11 bases between the two ends. This CDR3 comprises 12 residues. CDR3 DNA: TGTGCCAGCTCATCGCAGGGCTCCGAGCAGTACTTC. Protein product: CASSSQGSEQYF.

The chain couples TRBV5-1 to TRBJ2-1, with a tentative D call TRBD1 (7 bases). The CDR3 is made up of 16 amino acids. Trimming shortened V by 3 bases and J by 12 bases, and 25 bases separated the two germline ends. The germline V gene encodes CDR1 SGHRS and CDR2 YFSETQ. The CDR3 protein is CASSSVQGTAQGGQFF. The CDR3 coding sequence is TGCGCCAGCAGCTCTGTACAGGGAACCGCGCAGGGGGGGCAGTTCTTC.

In this sample, this clonotype turned up many times. The chain employs TRBV29-1 and TRBJ2-3; D uncertain. V was cut by 4 bases and J by 5 bases, with 16 bases left in between. The CDR3 covers 14 residues. CDR1 SQVTM and CDR2 ANQGSEA come from the germline V gene. The CDR3 here is CSVGFLHWRDTQYF. In DNA form, the CDR3 reads TGCAGCGTTGGTTTCCTCCACTGGAGAGATACGCAGTATTTT.

This clonotype was counted at least ten times. This chain uses TRBV6-5 with TRBJ1-1; 11 nucleotides line up with TRBD1. This CDR3 has 19 amino acids. Trimming cost V 6 bases and J 6 bases; bases outside gene matches: 21. The germline V gene encodes CDR1 MNHEY and CDR2 SVGAGI. The CDR3 sequence is CASSTILPRYPGQGAEAFF. The CDR3 coding sequence is TGTGCCAGCAGCACTATTCTCCCTAGATATCCGGGACAGGGGGCTGAAGCTTTCTTT.

This clonotype appeared many times. CDR3 bases: TGTGCCAGCAGTTTAGCCTGGGGGAATGGCAGGACTGAAGCTTTCTTT. Its protein product is CASSLAWGNGRTEAFF. The genes are TRBV12-3 or TRBV12-4 and TRBJ1-1, with a tentative D call TRBD1 (5 bases). The CDR3 runs 16 residues. The V gene lost 0 bases and the J gene lost 5 bases, with 16 bases spanning the gap.

The table lists this clonotype with a few counts. This chain uses TRBV20-1 with TRBJ2-7; D is tentatively TRBD1 or TRBD2 (6 bases each). Trimming took off 2 bases at V and 2 bases at J, with 16 bases between the two ends. Germline V CDR1 and CDR2: DFQATT, SNEGSKA (reference sequence). CDR3 length: 15 residues. Here the CDR3 DNA reads TGCAGTGCTAGACAATCGGAGGGGGGAGCCTACGAGCAGTACTTC. Translated: CSARQSEGGAYEQYF.